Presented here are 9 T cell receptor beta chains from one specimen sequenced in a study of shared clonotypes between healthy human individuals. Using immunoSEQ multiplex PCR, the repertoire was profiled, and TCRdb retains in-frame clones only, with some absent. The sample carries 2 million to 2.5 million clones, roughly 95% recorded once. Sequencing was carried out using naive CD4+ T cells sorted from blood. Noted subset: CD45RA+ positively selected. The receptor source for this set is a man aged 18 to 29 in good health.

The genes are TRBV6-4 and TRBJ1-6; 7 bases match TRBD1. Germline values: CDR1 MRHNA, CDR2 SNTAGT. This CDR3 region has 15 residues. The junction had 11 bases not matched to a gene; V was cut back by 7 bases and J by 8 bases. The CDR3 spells CASIGTGTEDSPLHF. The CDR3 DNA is TGTGCCAGCATAGGTACCGGGACAGAAGATTCACCCCTCCACTTT.

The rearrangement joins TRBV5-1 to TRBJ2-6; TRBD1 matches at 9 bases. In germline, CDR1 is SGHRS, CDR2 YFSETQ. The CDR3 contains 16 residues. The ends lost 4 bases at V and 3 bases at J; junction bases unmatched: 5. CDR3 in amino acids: CASSEDRGSGANVLTF. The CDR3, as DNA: TGCGCCAGCAGCGAGGACAGGGGCAGTGGGGCCAACGTCCTGACTTTC.

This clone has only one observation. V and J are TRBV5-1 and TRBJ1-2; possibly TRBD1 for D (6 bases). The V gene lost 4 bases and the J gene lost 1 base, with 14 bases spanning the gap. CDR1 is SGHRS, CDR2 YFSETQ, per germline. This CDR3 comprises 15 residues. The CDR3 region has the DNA TGCGCCAGCAGCCCGGACAGCCGAGGTAACTATGGCTACACCTTC. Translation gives CASSPDSRGNYGYTF.

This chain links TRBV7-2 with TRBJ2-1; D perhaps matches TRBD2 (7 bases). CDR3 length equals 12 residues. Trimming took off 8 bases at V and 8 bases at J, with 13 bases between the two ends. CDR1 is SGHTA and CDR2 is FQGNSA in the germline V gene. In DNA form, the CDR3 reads TGTGCCAGCTCCGGGGGGCGATATGAGCAGTTCTTC. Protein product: CASSGGRYEQFF.

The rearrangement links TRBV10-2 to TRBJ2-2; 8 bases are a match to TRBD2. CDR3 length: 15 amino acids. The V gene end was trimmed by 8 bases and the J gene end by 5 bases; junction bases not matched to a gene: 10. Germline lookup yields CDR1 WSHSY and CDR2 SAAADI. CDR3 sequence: CASLAAGGLTGELFF. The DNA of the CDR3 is TGCGCCAGCCTTGCCGCGGGAGGTCTAACCGGGGAGCTGTTTTTT.

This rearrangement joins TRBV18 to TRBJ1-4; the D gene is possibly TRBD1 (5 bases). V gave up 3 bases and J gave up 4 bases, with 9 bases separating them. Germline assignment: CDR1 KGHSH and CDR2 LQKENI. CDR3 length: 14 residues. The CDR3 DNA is TGTGCCAGCTCACCGGGACTGGATAATGAAAAACTGTTTTTT. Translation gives CASSPGLDNEKLFF.

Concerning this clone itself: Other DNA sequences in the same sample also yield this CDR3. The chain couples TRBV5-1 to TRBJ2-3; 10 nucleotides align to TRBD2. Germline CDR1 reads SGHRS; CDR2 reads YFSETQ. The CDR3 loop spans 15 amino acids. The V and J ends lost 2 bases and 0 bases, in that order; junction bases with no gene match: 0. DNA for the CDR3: TGCGCCAGCAGCTTTAGCGGGGGGAGCACAGATACGCAGTATTTT. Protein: CASSFSGGSTDTQYF.

The CDR3 is CASSIGRGLNNSPLHF. The DNA of the CDR3 is TGTGCCAGTAGTATAGGTAGGGGGCTCAATAATTCACCCCTCCACTTT. The chain couples TRBV19 to TRBJ1-6; TRBD1 agrees at 7 bases. In germline, CDR1 is LNHDA, CDR2 SQIVND (reference sequence). The CDR3 contains 16 residues. Losses at the gene ends were 1 base for V and 5 bases for J; bases not matched to a gene: 5.

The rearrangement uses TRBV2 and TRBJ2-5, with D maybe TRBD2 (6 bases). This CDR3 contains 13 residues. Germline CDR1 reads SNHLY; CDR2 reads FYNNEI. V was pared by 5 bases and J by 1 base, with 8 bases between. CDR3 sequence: CASSPGGQETQYF. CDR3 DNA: TGTGCCAGCAGTCCCGGGGGCCAAGAGACCCAGTACTTC.